These 24 T cell receptor beta chains were sequenced from one sample in a study of blood T cell repertoires in COVID-19. Sequencing was performed with immunoSEQ multiplex PCR; in TCRdb, only in-frame clones are kept and a portion is missing. This table has some 180,000 clones, approximately 80% appearing once. Sequencing input: peripheral blood. The source of these receptors is a man aged 50-59 years who had recovered from COVID-19.

The rearrangement uses TRBV5-6 and TRBJ1-4, with D possibly TRBD1 on 6 matching bases. The CDR3 is 15 residues long. Looked up from germline, CDR1 is SGHDT and CDR2 is YYEEEE. Trimming stripped 4 bases from V and 8 bases from J, with 18 bases between. CDR3 residues: CASSPSHRAREKLFF. The CDR3 DNA reads as TGTGCCAGCAGCCCTAGCCACAGGGCCCGGGAAAAACTGTTTTTT. Full variable domain (rest looked up from reference TRBV5-6 and TRBJ1-4): DAGVTQSPTHLIKTRGQQVTLRCSPKSGHDTVSWYQQALGQGPQFIFQYYEEEERQRGNFPDRFSGHQFPNYSSELNVNALLLGDSALYLCASSPSHRAREKLFFGSGTQLSVL.

V and J are TRBV6-6 and TRBJ1-2, with D unclear. There are 14 residues in the CDR3. Germline V gene sequence: CDR1 MNHNY, CDR2 SVGAGI (reference sequence). V shed 0 bases and J shed 3 bases, with 8 bases lying between them. The CDR3 region has the DNA TGTGCCAGCAGTTACTCAGACGGGGACTATGGCTACACCTTC. Translating gives CASSYSDGDYGYTF.

This clone came up once. The V gene is TRBV18, the J gene TRBJ1-5; 10 bases are shared with TRBD1. From germline, CDR1 is KGHSH and CDR2 LQKENI. V trimming: 3 bases; J trimming: 5 bases; junction bases outside the gene matches: 1. This CDR3 comprises 14 residues. The CDR3 nucleotides read TGTGCCAGCTCACCGACAGGGGGCTATCAGCCCCAGCATTTT. Translating gives CASSPTGGYQPQHF.

This clone was observed a single time. The J gene is TRBJ2-1, the V gene TRBV12-3 or TRBV12-4; a possible D gene is TRBD2 (5 bases). The CDR3 covers 11 residues. V lost 8 bases and J lost 6, with 8 bases in between. CDR3 loop: CASGEFNEQFF. CDR3 coding DNA: TGTGCCAGCGGGGAGTTCAATGAGCAGTTCTTC.

This clone was picked up many times. The DNA of the CDR3 is TGTGCCAGCGCCCTTGGTCTCAGGGTGAAGAACACCGGGGAGCTGTTTTTT. Protein product: CASALGLRVKNTGELFF. The chain combines TRBV9 with TRBJ2-2, with TRBD1 as a possible D gene (5 bases). Looked up from germline, CDR1 is SGDLS and CDR2 is YYNGEE. V lost 7 bases and J lost 1, with 20 bases in between. This CDR3 has 17 amino acids. The entire variable domain, with the rest obtained from reference TRBV9 and TRBJ2-2, is as follows: DSGVTQTPKHLITATGQRVTLRCSPRSGDLSVYWYQQSLDQGLQFLIQYYNGEERAKGNILERFSAQQFPDLHSELNLSSLELGDSALYFCASALGLRVKNTGELFFGEGSRLTVL.

The chain links TRBV11-3 to TRBJ2-1; 16 bases match TRBD2. Germline V CDR1 and CDR2: SGHNT, YENEEA. The V segment lost 5 bases and the J segment 2 bases; nucleotides outside the gene matches: 3. The CDR3 consists of 17 residues. CDR3 coding DNA: TGTGCCAGCAGCACGGGACTAGCGGGAGGGACCTACAATGAGCAGTTCTTC. It encodes CASSTGLAGGTYNEQFF.

The chain is built from TRBV9 and TRBJ1-6; 12 bases map to TRBD1. The V segment lost 2 bases and the J segment 9 bases; nucleotides outside the gene matches: 9. Germline V gene sequence: CDR1 SGDLS, CDR2 YYNGEE. The CDR3 sequence is 17 residues long. For the CDR3, the DNA is TGTGCCAGCAGCGTGGGACAGGGGGCTTCAAGAAGTTCACCCCTCCACTTT. It is translated as CASSVGQGASRSSPLHF.

The chain couples TRBV19 to TRBJ1-3; no firm D call. The germline V and J ends were trimmed by 3 bases and 0 bases, with 9 bases remaining between them. This CDR3 spans 15 amino acids. Germline-derived CDR1 and CDR2 are LNHDA and SQIVND (reference sequence). This CDR3 is CASSINGNSGNTIYF. The CDR3 region has the DNA TGTGCCAGTAGTATTAACGGGAACTCTGGAAACACCATATATTTT.

J is TRBJ1-2 and V is TRBV30; D is unclear. The V gene lost 2 bases and the J gene lost 5 bases, with 9 bases spanning the gap. Germline CDR1 reads GTSNPN; CDR2 reads SVGIG (reference sequence). The CDR3 consists of 12 residues. This CDR3 is CAWSPAAYGYTF. The DNA for the CDR3 is TGTGCCTGGAGTCCCGCGGCATATGGCTACACCTTC.

The chain employs TRBV30 and TRBJ2-7; 9 positions agree with TRBD1. The germline gives CDR1 GTSNPN, CDR2 SVGIG (reference sequence). This CDR3 comprises 14 residues. V was clipped by 1 base and J by 3 bases; unmatched bases: 4. CDR3 sequence reads: CAWSARDRVYEQYF. CDR3 bases: TGTGCCTGGAGTGCCAGGGACAGGGTCTACGAGCAGTACTTC. The complete variable domain, with remaining parts taken from reference TRBV30 and TRBJ2-7, reads SQTIHQWPATLVQPVGSPLSLECTVEGTSNPNLYWYRQAAGRGLQLLFYSVGIGQISSEVPQNLSASRPQDRQFILSSKKLLLSDSGFYLCAWSARDRVYEQYFGPGTRLTVT.

The chain joins TRBV25-1 to TRBJ2-5, with 9 bases lining up with TRBD2. The V and J ends lost 6 bases and 6 bases, in that order; junction bases with no gene match: 11. Per germline, CDR1 MGHDK and CDR2 SYGVNS. This CDR3 contains 15 residues. The CDR3 reads CASREPGLALQTQYF. In nucleotides, the CDR3 is TGTGCCAGCAGAGAACCGGGACTAGCTTTACAGACCCAGTACTTC.

This clone was detected only once. This chain links TRBV13 with TRBJ2-5; perhaps TRBD2 as D (5 bases). The CDR3 has 15 amino acids. Trimming took 5 bases from V and 5 from J, leaving 18 bases between them. CDR1 and CDR2 (germline): PRHDT, FYEKMQ (reference sequence). This CDR3 reads CASSRYGVSVETQYF. The CDR3 nucleotides read TGTGCCAGCAGCCGGTACGGGGTCAGTGTGGAGACCCAGTACTTC.

The J gene is TRBJ1-5, the V gene TRBV28; D is ambiguous. Germline CDR1 is MDHEN and CDR2 is SYDVKM. The CDR3 consists of 15 residues. V lost 3 bases to trimming and J lost 7 bases, with 16 bases between them. CDR3 region: CASSFDDLRLQPQHF. DNA for the CDR3: TGTGCCAGCAGTTTTGATGATCTGCGATTACAGCCCCAGCATTTT.

The chain recombines TRBV24-1 with TRBJ2-3; 9 bases line up with TRBD1. After removal of 5 bases from V and 3 bases from J, the junction contained 5 bases not matched to a gene. The V gene's germline CDR1 is KGHDR and CDR2 SFDVKD. The CDR3 covers 15 residues. The CDR3 reads CATSGLDRGTDTQYF. Written as DNA, the CDR3 is TGTGCCACCAGTGGATTGGACAGGGGAACAGATACGCAGTATTTT.

CDR3 DNA: TGTGCCAGCAGTTACTTCGGGGGGCGCGAGAACACTGAAGCTTTCTTT. Translated: CASSYFGGRENTEAFF. The genes are TRBV6-6 and TRBJ1-1, with a tentative D call TRBD1 (6 bases). V was shortened by 1 base and J by 1 base, with 13 bases between the two germline ends. Looked up from germline, CDR1 is MNHNY and CDR2 is SVGAGI (reference sequence). This CDR3 spans 16 amino acids.

This chain uses TRBV4-2 with TRBJ2-3; maybe TRBD2 (6 bases). The germline V and J ends were trimmed by 1 base and 8 bases, with 13 bases remaining between them. Per germline, CDR1 LGHNA and CDR2 YNFKEQ. This CDR3 spans 14 amino acids. CDR3 loop: CASSQASGDGTQYF. The CDR3, as DNA: TGTGCCAGCAGCCAAGCGTCGGGAGATGGTACGCAGTATTTT.

The chain has TRBV7-9 and TRBJ2-1; TRBD2 might be the D (5 bases). This CDR3 is 15 amino acids long. V gave up 2 bases and J gave up 0 bases, with 8 bases separating them. The germline V gene encodes CDR1 SEHNR and CDR2 FQNEAQ (reference sequence). The CDR3 coding sequence is TGTGCCAGCAGCTTATGGGGAGTCTCCTACAATGAGCAGTTCTTC. This codes for CASSLWGVSYNEQFF.

V gene TRBV29-1 combines with J gene TRBJ1-2; the match to TRBD1 covers 7 bases. V was clipped by 7 bases and J by 6 bases; unmatched bases: 8. The CDR3 covers 12 residues. Germline CDR1 reads SQVTM; CDR2 reads ANQGSEA. CDR3 DNA: TGCAGCGCCCCGACAGGGCCAGATGGCTACACCTTC. Protein product: CSAPTGPDGYTF.

The rearrangement uses TRBV5-1 and TRBJ1-1; TRBD1 matches at 8 bases. From germline, CDR1 is SGHRS and CDR2 YFSETQ. This CDR3 is built from 15 residues. After removal of 4 bases from V and 1 base from J, the junction contained 6 bases not matched to a gene. The CDR3 coding sequence is TGCGCCAGCAGCAGAGGGACAGGAGAGAACACTGAAGCTTTCTTT. This translates into CASSRGTGENTEAFF.

The V and J genes are TRBV19 and TRBJ2-1; tentatively, D is TRBD2 (5 bases). The CDR3 loop spans 15 amino acids. Germline V gives CDR1 LNHDA, CDR2 SQIVND (reference sequence). Trimming shortened V by 7 bases and J by 4 bases, and 17 bases separated the two germline ends. CDR3 DNA sequence: TGTGCCAGTACCCCTAAGGACTTTGGGTACAATGAGCAGTTCTTC. Translation: CASTPKDFGYNEQFF.

This clone was detected many times. The V gene is TRBV30, the J gene TRBJ2-7; 7 nucleotides match TRBD1. Germline values: CDR1 GTSNPN, CDR2 SVGIG (reference sequence). The CDR3 extends over 15 amino acids. J was trimmed by 2 bases and V by 1 base; bases with no gene match: 8. The CDR3 DNA is TGTGCCTGGAGTGCTCGGACAGGCCTTACCTACGAGCAGTACTTC. Protein: CAWSARTGLTYEQYF.

This CDR3 reads CASSPSGRHIETQYF. In nucleotides, the CDR3 is TGTGCCAGCAGCCCCAGCGGGAGGCATATAGAAACCCAGTACTTC. This sequence joins TRBV3-1 (or the pseudogene TRBV3-2) and TRBJ2-5; 9 nucleotides line up with TRBD2. CDR3 length: 15 amino acids. The V gene end was trimmed by 4 bases and the J gene end by 8 bases; junction bases not matched to a gene: 11. Germline V CDR1 and CDR2: LGHDT, YNNKEL (reference sequence).

The chain is built from TRBV10-3 and TRBJ1-4; TRBD1 is a possible D gene (5 bases). Trimming pared 6 bases from V and 0 bases from J, leaving 8 bases between. The CDR3 is 14 amino acids. Germline-derived CDR1 and CDR2 are ENHRY and SYGVKD. CDR3 in amino acids: CAISTGATNEKLFF. CDR3 coding DNA: TGTGCCATCAGCACAGGTGCAACTAATGAAAAACTGTTTTTT.

CDR3 sequence: CASSLTGTPNTEAFF. Written as DNA, the CDR3 is TGTGCCAGCAGCCTGACCGGGACACCGAACACTGAAGCTTTCTTT. This rearrangement joins TRBV9 to TRBJ1-1, with a weak D call TRBD1 (6 bases). V lost 4 bases and J 1 base, leaving 14 bases between the germline ends. Germline CDR1 is SGDLS and CDR2 is YYNGEE. This CDR3 is 15 amino acids long.